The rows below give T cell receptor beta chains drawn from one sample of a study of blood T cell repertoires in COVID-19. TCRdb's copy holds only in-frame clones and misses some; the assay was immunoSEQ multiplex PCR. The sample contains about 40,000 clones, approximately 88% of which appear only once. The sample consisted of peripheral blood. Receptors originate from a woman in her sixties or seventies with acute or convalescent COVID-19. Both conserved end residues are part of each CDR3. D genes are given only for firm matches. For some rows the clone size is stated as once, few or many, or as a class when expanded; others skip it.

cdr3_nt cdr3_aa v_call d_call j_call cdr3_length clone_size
TGTGCCAGCAGCCTACTAGCGGGAGGCGGGGAGACCCAGTACTTC CASSLLAGGGETQYF TRBV7-3 TRBD2 TRBJ2-5 15 NA
TGTGCCAGCAGCGCTTTTAGCGGGGACCAAGAGACCCAGTACTTC CASSAFSGDQETQYF TRBV5-4 TRBD2 TRBJ2-5 15 NA
TGTGCCAGCAGCTTAGGAGGGTTCCGAATAAACACTGAAGCTTTCTTT CASSLGGFRINTEAFF TRBV7-8 NA TRBJ1-1 16 NA
TGTGCCAGTAGTCCCCAGCCTATAGGGGCCAATGAGCAGTTCTTC CASSPQPIGANEQFF TRBV19 NA TRBJ2-1 15 few
TGTGCCTGGAGAACAGTTGGTATCTATGAGCAGTTCTTC CAWRTVGIYEQFF TRBV30 NA TRBJ2-1 13 NA
TGTGCCAGCAGCTTGGTGGACAGGGTCCATGAGCAGTTCTTC CASSLVDRVHEQFF TRBV5-5 TRBD1 TRBJ2-1 14 once
TGCGCCAGCAGCTTGGAGCTAGCGGGGGGACAAGAAGAGCAGTTCTTC CASSLELAGGQEEQFF TRBV5-1 TRBD2 TRBJ2-1 16 NA
TGCAGCTGGGCCGGGGGATTTTCGGAGACCCAGTACTTC CSWAGGFSETQYF TRBV29-1 NA TRBJ2-5 13 NA
TGCGCCAGCAGCCAAGACCCACAGGTGTTTAATGAAAAACTGTTTTTT CASSQDPQVFNEKLFF TRBV4-3 NA TRBJ1-4 16 NA
TGTGCCAGCAGTGGCCAGGGGGCGATCAATGAAAAACTGTTTTTT CASSGQGAINEKLFF TRBV11-3 TRBD1 TRBJ1-4 15 NA
TGTGCCAGTAGCGATGGACTAGCGGGGGGAGCAGATACGCAGTATTTT CASSDGLAGGADTQYF TRBV19 TRBD2 TRBJ2-3 16 NA
TGTGCCAGGACGTCGACTAGTCGATCCTACAATGAGCAGTTCTTC CARTSTSRSYNEQFF TRBV9 NA TRBJ2-1 15 NA
TGTGCCAGTAGTAGGGCAGATCAGCCCCAGCATTTT CASSRADQPQHF TRBV19 NA TRBJ1-5 12 NA
TGTGCCAGCAGTTACGGACAGGGTGGCTACACCTTC CASSYGQGGYTF TRBV12-3/TRBV12-4 TRBD1 TRBJ1-2 12 NA
TGTGCCAGCAGCGAACAGGTGTACACTGAAGCTTTCTTT CASSEQVYTEAFF TRBV7-3 NA TRBJ1-1 13 NA
TGTGCCTGGAACAGGGGTTCTAATGAAAAACTGTTTTTT CAWNRGSNEKLFF TRBV30 TRBD1 TRBJ1-4 13 NA
TGTGCCAGCAGCTTAGGGCAGGGGGTCACTGAAGCTTTCTTT CASSLGQGVTEAFF TRBV7-9 TRBD1 TRBJ1-1 14 NA
TGTGCCAGCAGCTTGGGACAGGGATTCCCAGATACGCAGTATTTT CASSLGQGFPDTQYF TRBV7-6 TRBD1 TRBJ2-3 15 NA
TGTGCCAGCAGCTTAGACAGACTAACACCCTCTGGAAACACCATATATTTT CASSLDRLTPSGNTIYF TRBV7-9 NA TRBJ1-3 17 NA
TGTGCCAGCAGTCCGACAGGGAACACTGAAGCTTTCTTT CASSPTGNTEAFF TRBV2 NA TRBJ1-1 13 NA
TGCGCCAGCAGCTTGGGTGACAGGGGGCCAGAGACCCAGTACTTC CASSLGDRGPETQYF TRBV5-1 TRBD1 TRBJ2-5 15 NA
TGTGCCAGCAGCCAAGGGAATACAGGGGGCGCGGACACCGGGGAGCTGTTTTTT CASSQGNTGGADTGELFF TRBV4-2 TRBD1 TRBJ2-2 18 NA
TGTGCCAGCAGTCCTCAGGGAGGTGGGAATTCACCCCTCCACTTT CASSPQGGGNSPLHF TRBV25-1 NA TRBJ1-6 15 once
TGTGCCAGTAGTATCGTATCCCTAGCGGGAGGGGTCGGGGAGCTGTTTTTT CASSIVSLAGGVGELFF TRBV19 TRBD2 TRBJ2-2 17 NA
TGTGCCAGCAGTGAACGTCAGGAGGGTGAAAAACTGTTTTTT CASSERQEGEKLFF TRBV2 NA TRBJ1-4 14 NA
TGTGCCAGCAGCCAAGGGGGACTAGCAAACATTCAGTACTTC CASSQGGLANIQYF TRBV14 TRBD2 TRBJ2-4 14 NA
TGTGCCAGCAGCGTTCACAGGCTCACCGGGGAGCTGTTTTTT CASSVHRLTGELFF TRBV9 NA TRBJ2-2 14 NA
TGCGCCAGCAGCGTGACAGGGACTGGCGCTGGAAACACCATATATTTT CASSVTGTGAGNTIYF TRBV5-1 TRBD1 TRBJ1-3 16 NA
TGTGCCAGCAGCCATTCGATGGGGGCGGAAAGCTATGGCTACACCTTC CASSHSMGAESYGYTF TRBV3-1/TRBV3-2 NA TRBJ1-2 16 NA
TGTGCCAGCACCAGACTAGCGGGAAACACCGGGGAGCTGTTTTTT CASTRLAGNTGELFF TRBV7-9 TRBD2 TRBJ2-2 15 NA
TGTGCCAGTAGTGAGGGCCTAACCCACCAAGAGACCCAGTACTTC CASSEGLTHQETQYF TRBV19 NA TRBJ2-5 15 once
TGTGCCAGCAGCTTGGAAACAGGGAGTTGGGTTTCTGGTACTAATTCACCCCTCCACTTT CASSLETGSWVSGTNSPLHF TRBV5-4 NA TRBJ1-6 20 few
TGTGCCAGCAGTTCACTAGCGTTACAAGAGACCCAGTACTTC CASSSLALQETQYF TRBV7-2 TRBD2 TRBJ2-5 14 NA
TGTGCCACCAGTGATTCCCGTTCAGGGGGGACCTCTGGAAACACCATATATTTT CATSDSRSGGTSGNTIYF TRBV24-1 TRBD1 TRBJ1-3 18 few
TGTGCCAGCAGAAGCAACGCGGGCACTGAAGCTTTCTTT CASRSNAGTEAFF TRBV27 NA TRBJ1-1 13 NA
TGTGCCAGCAGTTTAGCAACTTATACGCAGTATTTT CASSLATYTQYF TRBV28 NA TRBJ2-3 12 NA
TGTGCCAGCAGCCAAGATCGGGGAGGCTACACCTTC CASSQDRGGYTF TRBV3-1/TRBV3-2 NA TRBJ1-2 12 NA
TGTGCCATCAGTTCGACAGGGACTGGCTACACCTTC CAISSTGTGYTF TRBV10-3 TRBD1 TRBJ1-2 12 NA
TGTGCCAGCAGCTTCTGGGACAGGGGCTCGAACACCGGGGAGCTGTTTTTT CASSFWDRGSNTGELFF TRBV7-9 TRBD1 TRBJ2-2 17 NA
TGTGCCAGCAGTTACGGTCTACAGGACCAAGAGACCCAGTACTTC CASSYGLQDQETQYF TRBV6-2/TRBV6-3 NA TRBJ2-5 15 NA